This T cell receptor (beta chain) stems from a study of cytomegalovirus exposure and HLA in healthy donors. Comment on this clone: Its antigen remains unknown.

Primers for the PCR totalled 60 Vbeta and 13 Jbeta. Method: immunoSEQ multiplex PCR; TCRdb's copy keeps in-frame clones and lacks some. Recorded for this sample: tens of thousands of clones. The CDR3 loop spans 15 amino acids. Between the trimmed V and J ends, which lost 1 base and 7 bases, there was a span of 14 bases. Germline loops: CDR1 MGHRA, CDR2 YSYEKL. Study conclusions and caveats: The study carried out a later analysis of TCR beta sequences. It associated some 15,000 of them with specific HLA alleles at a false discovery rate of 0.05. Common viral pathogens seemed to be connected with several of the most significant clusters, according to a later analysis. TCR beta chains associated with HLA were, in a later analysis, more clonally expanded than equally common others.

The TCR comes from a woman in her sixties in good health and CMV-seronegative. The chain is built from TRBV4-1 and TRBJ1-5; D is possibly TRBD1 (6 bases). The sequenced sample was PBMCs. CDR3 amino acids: CASSQVPEGVQPQHF. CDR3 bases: TGCGCCAGCAGCCAAGTGCCCGAGGGGGTACAGCCCCAGCATTTT.